Listed below are T cell receptor beta chains from one sample, sequenced in a study of blood T cell repertoires in COVID-19. Clones were read by immunoSEQ multiplex PCR, and TCRdb kept only the in-frame ones, dropping some. Among some 200,000 clones listed, under 90% were seen once. Sequenced input: peripheral blood. These receptors all stem from a man aged 25-40 years with active or convalescent COVID-19. Both conserved end residues are part of each CDR3. D genes are given only for firm matches. Some rows mark clone size as missing; the rest say once, few, many or name a class of expanded clone.

clone size	D gene	V gene	J gene	CDR3 protein	CDR3 DNA
-	TRBD1	TRBV10-3	TRBJ1-4	CAISESLGQGNEKLFF	TGTGCCATCAGTGAGTCTTTAGGACAGGGGAATGAAAAACTGTTTTTT
once	-	TRBV27	TRBJ1-3	CASRKTVSGNTIYF	TGTGCCAGCAGGAAGACAGTCTCTGGAAACACCATATATTTT
-	TRBD1	TRBV10-1	TRBJ1-3	CASSPGQGASGNTIYF	TGCGCCAGCAGTCCAGGACAGGGGGCGTCTGGAAACACCATATATTTT
-	-	TRBV14	TRBJ2-3	CASSQEGPASTDTQYF	TGTGCCAGCAGCCAAGAGGGGCCAGCCAGCACAGATACGCAGTATTTT
once	-	TRBV19	TRBJ2-2	CASNWQSGTGELFF	TGTGCCAGTAATTGGCAGTCGGGCACCGGGGAGCTGTTTTTT
-	TRBD1	TRBV5-1	TRBJ2-2	CASSSRGHNTGELFF	TGCGCCAGCAGCTCCAGGGGGCACAACACCGGGGAGCTGTTTTTT
once	-	TRBV24-1	TRBJ2-4	CATSDSGEGQNIQYF	TGTGCCACCAGTGATTCCGGTGAGGGTCAAAACATTCAGTACTTC
-	TRBD2	TRBV6-5	TRBJ2-7	CASSSTTSGSYEQYF	TGTGCCAGCAGTTCTACCACTAGCGGGAGTTACGAGCAGTACTTC
-	-	TRBV6-5	TRBJ2-3	CASTPSSGTQYF	TGTGCCAGCACCCCCTCCTCGGGTACGCAGTATTTT
-	TRBD2	TRBV9	TRBJ2-1	CASSEGGRASNEQFF	TGTGCCAGCAGCGAGGGAGGGAGGGCCAGTAATGAGCAGTTCTTC
-	-	TRBV4-1	TRBJ1-1	CASSQLRNTEAFF	TGCGCCAGCAGCCAACTGAGAAACACTGAAGCTTTCTTT
-	-	TRBV24-1	TRBJ1-5	CATSGVGSNQPQHF	TGTGCCACCAGTGGAGTGGGCAGCAATCAGCCCCAGCATTTT
few	-	TRBV7-9	TRBJ1-1	CASSLVSKFEAFF	TGTGCCAGCAGCTTAGTTAGTAAGTTTGAAGCTTTCTTT
few	-	TRBV3-1/TRBV3-2	TRBJ2-3	CASSQGGLGTDTQYF	TGTGCCAGCAGCCAAGGGGGGCTGGGGACAGATACGCAGTATTTT
-	TRBD1	TRBV20-1	TRBJ2-5	CSASWDRQETQYF	TGCAGTGCTAGTTGGGACAGACAAGAGACCCAGTACTTC
-	TRBD1	TRBV10-3	TRBJ1-1	CASSGQGTLWGTEAFF	TGTGCCTCGTCGGGACAGGGGACACTATGGGGCACTGAAGCTTTCTTT
few	-	TRBV27	TRBJ2-5	CASSLSFGVEETQYF	TGTGCCAGCAGTTTATCGTTCGGGGTTGAAGAGACCCAGTACTTC
-	-	TRBV4-2	TRBJ1-5	CASSQGIGDQPQHF	TGTGCCAGCAGCCAAGGGATAGGGGATCAGCCCCAGCATTTT
-	TRBD2	TRBV18	TRBJ2-1	CASSPRTSGNNEQFF	TGTGCCAGCTCACCCCGGACTAGCGGTAACAATGAGCAGTTCTTC
-	TRBD2	TRBV11-3	TRBJ2-3	CASSPAGGEIITDTQYF	TGTGCCAGCAGCCCCGCCGGGGGGGAAATCATCACAGATACGCAGTATTTT
few	-	TRBV5-4	TRBJ2-3	CASSLDLQTTGTDTQYF	TGTGCCAGCAGCTTGGACCTACAGACTACTGGCACAGATACGCAGTATTTT
-	TRBD1	TRBV14	TRBJ2-2	CASSPDRGLLGELFF	TGTGCCAGCAGCCCGGACAGGGGGCTTCTCGGGGAGCTGTTTTTT
-	TRBD1	TRBV2	TRBJ1-1	CASSYSTGGATEAFF	TGTGCCAGCAGTTACTCGACAGGGGGGGCTACTGAAGCTTTCTTT
-	-	TRBV3-1/TRBV3-2	TRBJ2-3	CASSLRAVRGAADTQYF	TGTGCCAGCAGCCTCCGTGCCGTCAGGGGTGCGGCAGATACGCAGTATTTT
once	TRBD1	TRBV19	TRBJ1-5	CASRDRGYQPQHF	TGTGCCAGTAGGGACAGGGGGTATCAGCCCCAGCATTTT
-	TRBD1	TRBV12-5	TRBJ1-4	CASGFYPGDRGGEKLFF	TGTGCTAGTGGTTTCTACCCCGGGGACAGGGGAGGCGAAAAACTGTTTTTT
-	TRBD2	TRBV4-1	TRBJ2-3	CASSQVVSRTSGRSSTDTQYF	TGCGCCAGCAGCCAAGTGGTCAGTAGAACTAGCGGGAGATCTTCGACAGATACGCAGTATTTT
-	-	TRBV7-8	TRBJ1-2	CASSLEANLGGARGYTF	TGTGCCAGCAGCTTAGAGGCTAACCTTGGGGGGGCGAGGGGCTACACCTTC